This T cell receptor beta chain was identified in a study of shared clonotypes between healthy human individuals. Germline V lookup: CDR1 SGDLS, CDR2 YYNGEE. This CDR3 region has 16 residues. Trimming removed 0 bases from V and 2 bases from J, with 12 bases in between. The repertoire was sequenced with immunoSEQ multiplex PCR; TCRdb's copy has only in-frame clones and lacks some. The table lists roughly 2.2 million clones, more than 80% of them singletons, with 0.39% in the top ten. The V gene is TRBV9, the J gene TRBJ2-1; perhaps TRBD1 as D (5 bases). Source material: naive CD4+ T cells from PBMCs. Subset in this sample: CD45RA+ positively selected. The clonotype was recovered from a man between 18 and 35 years old in good health. Some clones in this sample may be carry-over from other donors' samples. CDR3 protein: CASSVGGLGPYNEQFF. The CDR3 nucleotides read TGTGCCAGCAGCGTAGGGGGTCTGGGGCCCTACAATGAGCAGTTCTTC.